These T cell receptor beta chains were read from a single sample in a study of human T cells and chemical hapten exposure. Via MiXCR, TCRdb re-called the RACE reads, giving one row per CDR3 protein. Found here are around 300,000 distinct CDR3 sequences, 5.5% to 8% of them singletons; the top ten hold roughly 7.9%. Sequencing used whole blood, obtained in connection with sensitization to the hapten diphenylcyclopropenone (DPC). The receptor source for this set is a woman aged 18-30 years with alopecia areata. Some clones in this sample may be carry-over from other donors' samples. Both conserved end residues are part of each CDR3. The order of the fields is V gene, clone size, D gene, J gene, CDR3 DNA, CDR3 protein. A D gene is named only where the DNA matches it firmly. Clone size appears in some rows only: once, few, many, or a class for an expanded clone.

>TRBV6-6|many|TRBD1|TRBJ1-5
TGTGCCAGCAGTCACTTGACAGGGACTCAGCCCCAGCATTTT
CASSHLTGTQPQHF
>TRBV27|many|TRBD2|TRBJ2-5
TGTGCGACTCGGGACTATCAAGAGACCCAGTACTTC
CATRDYQETQYF
>TRBV5-6|many|NA|TRBJ2-5
TGTGCCAGCAGCTTTGGGGCGGGGTTTTTAAAGACCCAGTACTTC
CASSFGAGFLKTQYF
>TRBV6-5|NA|TRBD2|TRBJ2-1
TGTGCCAGCAGTTACTCGCGGGGGGGTTACAATGAGCAGTTCTTC
CASSYSRGGYNEQFF
>TRBV7-9|NA|TRBD1|TRBJ2-2
TGTGCCAGCAGCCCGACAGGGGCCACCGGGGAGCTGTTTTTT
CASSPTGATGELFF
>TRBV5-5|many|NA|TRBJ2-3
TGTGCCAGCAGCGCCCACACAGATACGCAGTATTTT
CASSAHTDTQYF
>TRBV20-1|NA|TRBD2|TRBJ2-3
TGCAGTGCTAGAGACCCCGGGGGGTCTACAGATACGCAGTATTTT
CSARDPGGSTDTQYF
>TRBV20-1|few|NA|TRBJ1-3
TGCAGTGCTAGACGGGCTGGGGGGAGATACTCTGGAAACACCATATATTTT
CSARRAGGRYSGNTIYF
>TRBV20-1|few|NA|TRBJ1-2
TGCAGTGCTAGTAGGGTCAGCTATGGCTACACCTTC
CSASRVSYGYTF
>TRBV4-3|NA|NA|TRBJ1-1
TGCGCCAGCAGCCAAGATAGTAGGGCAGCACTCACTGAAGCTTTCTTT
CASSQDSRAALTEAFF
>TRBV14|many|NA|TRBJ2-1
TGTGCCAGCAGCCAAGGGGGCGGCAGCTCCTACAATGAGCAGTTCTTC
CASSQGGGSSYNEQFF
>TRBV6-5|NA|TRBD1|TRBJ1-3
TGTGCCAGCAGCCGAGGGACAGCTACTATTGGAAACACCATATATTTT
CASSRGTATIGNTIYF
>TRBV18|NA|NA|TRBJ1-1
TGTGCCAGCTCATCCGCGCCGCAGCAGAAAGCTTTCTTT
CASSSAPQQKAFF
>TRBV7-6|few|NA|TRBJ1-3
TGTGCCAGCAGCTCACAGGTCCTCTCTGGAAACACCATATATTTT
CASSSQVLSGNTIYF
>TRBV5-1|many|NA|TRBJ2-3
TGCGCCAGCAGCTCGAGCAGCGGAAATACGCAGTATTTT
CASSSSSGNTQYF
>TRBV29-1|many|TRBD1|TRBJ2-7
TGCAGCGCAGTTGCAGGGGACAGGCCAGGCGAGCAGTACTTC
CSAVAGDRPGEQYF
>TRBV3-1|NA|TRBD1|TRBJ1-4
TGTGCCAGCAACTTCGACAGGGGGCCTAATGAAAAACTGTTTTTT
CASNFDRGPNEKLFF
>TRBV2|NA|NA|TRBJ1-4
TGTTCCAGCAGTAGGGAGTTAGGGACTAATGAAAAACTGTTTTTT
CSSSRELGTNEKLFF
>TRBV6-2/TRBV6-3|many|NA|TRBJ1-1
TGTGCCAGCAGTGAGGGAGAGAACACTGAAGCTTTCTTT
CASSEGENTEAFF
>TRBV10-3|NA|NA|TRBJ2-3
TGTGCCATCAGTGACGAGGGACATACGCAGTATTTT
CAISDEGHTQYF
>TRBV11-2|NA|TRBD1|TRBJ1-2
TGTGCCAGCAGCTCGACGGACAGGGTTGACGGCTACACCTTC
CASSSTDRVDGYTF
>TRBV12-3/TRBV12-4|many|NA|TRBJ1-2
TGTGCCAGCAGTTCCGGGACGGCCAACTATGGCTACACCTTC
CASSSGTANYGYTF
>TRBV7-3|few|NA|TRBJ1-1
TGTGCCAGCTATCCGACTCCGGGGGCTGAAGCTTTCTTT
CASYPTPGAEAFF
>TRBV4-3|NA|NA|TRBJ1-4
TGCGCCAGCAGCCAAGGCAGGCGCCTTGAGGGACTGTTTTTT
CASSQGRRLEGLFF
>TRBV20-1|once|NA|TRBJ1-4
TGCAGTGCGCCCGCTTCCGGGGGCGAAAAACTGTTTTTT
CSAPASGGEKLFF
>TRBV20-1|NA|TRBD2|TRBJ2-1
TGCAGTGCGAGAAGACTAGCGGGGATGAATGAGCAGTTCTTC
CSARRLAGMNEQFF
>TRBV29-1|NA|NA|TRBJ1-5
TGCAGCGTCTCAACAGGGAGTAGCAATCAGCCCCAGCATTTT
CSVSTGSSNQPQHF
>TRBV5-1|few|NA|TRBJ2-5
TGCGCCAGCAGCTTGGCTGGCAGAGTTCCCCAAGAGACCCAGTACTTC
CASSLAGRVPQETQYF
>TRBV9|many|NA|TRBJ1-5
TGTGCCAGCAGCGTAGAACCGGGGCTGCCCCAGCATTTT
CASSVEPGLPQHF
>TRBV7-9|NA|TRBD1|TRBJ1-1
TGTGCCAGCAGCTTAGGGGACAGGGGCCGATTGAACACTGAAGCTTTCTTT
CASSLGDRGRLNTEAFF